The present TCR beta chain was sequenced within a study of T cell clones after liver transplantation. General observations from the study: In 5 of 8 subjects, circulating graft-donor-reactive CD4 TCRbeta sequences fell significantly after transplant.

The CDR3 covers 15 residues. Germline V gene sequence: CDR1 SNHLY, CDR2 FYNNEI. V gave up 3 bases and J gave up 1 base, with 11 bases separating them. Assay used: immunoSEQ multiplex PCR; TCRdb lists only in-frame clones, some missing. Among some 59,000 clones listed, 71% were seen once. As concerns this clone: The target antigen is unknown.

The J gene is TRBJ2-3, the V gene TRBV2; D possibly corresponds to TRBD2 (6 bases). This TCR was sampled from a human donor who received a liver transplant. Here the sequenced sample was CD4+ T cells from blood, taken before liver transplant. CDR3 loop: CASSDGREGTDTQYF. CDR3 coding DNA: TGTGCCAGCAGTGATGGCAGGGAGGGCACAGATACGCAGTATTTT.